One T cell receptor (beta chain) is described in this entry. This could be a read error, since a much larger clone is one nucleotide away. TCRdb analysed the reads with MiXCR anew, one entry per CDR3 protein. This sample has about 240,000 distinct CDR3 sequences, with 29% found just once. This CDR3 is built from 17 residues. Germline V gives CDR1 SGHAT, CDR2 FQDESV (reference sequence). The data originate from a study of kidney transplant recipient with SARS-CoV-2 infection. The rearrangement links TRBV11-1 to TRBJ2-3; 11 nucleotides line up with TRBD2. The source is a male patient between 25 and 39 years old who had COVID-19 and was a kidney transplant recipient. A subset of T cells may come from the graft donor. This specimen consisted of a blood sample, obtained at baseline and between days 110 and 120 from a kidney transplant recipient. CDR3 residues: CAGSLVETSGARDTQYF. The CDR3 bases are TGTGCCGGCAGCTTAGTTGAGACTAGCGGGGCCCGAGATACGCAGTATTTT.